The 21 T cell receptor beta chains given below trace back to one sample, sequenced in a study of blood T cell repertoires in COVID-19. The table came from immunoSEQ multiplex PCR; TCRdb's copy has only in-frame clones and leaves some out. The sample holds about 260,000 clones, about 83% seen once. Sequencing input: peripheral blood. Receptors originate from a woman aged 40-49 years who had recovered from COVID-19.

The chain carries TRBV30 and TRBJ1-2; TRBD1 is a possible D gene (6 bases). This CDR3 has 12 residues. The germline gives CDR1 GTSNPN, CDR2 SVGIG (reference sequence). The V gene lost 7 bases and the J gene lost 4 bases, with 13 bases spanning the gap. CDR3 DNA sequence: TGTGCCTCCATCAACAGGGTCTATGGCTACACCTTC. Translated: CASINRVYGYTF.

The V and J genes are TRBV7-2 and TRBJ2-2, with D hard to call. The CDR3 has 14 residues. CDR1 and CDR2 from the germline V gene are SGHTA and FQGNSA. The V end was cut by 3 bases, the J end by 6 bases, with 11 bases between. CDR3 in amino acids: CASSLVAMAGELFF. As DNA, the CDR3 is TGTGCCAGCAGCTTGGTAGCAATGGCCGGGGAGCTGTTTTTT.

The V gene is TRBV28, the J gene TRBJ1-2; no clear D gene. The CDR3 length is 14 residues. CDR1 and CDR2 (germline): MDHEN, SYDVKM. Deletions cut 4 bases from V and 8 bases from J, with 17 bases between. CDR3 loop: CASSSFTKLLGYTF. Here the CDR3 DNA reads TGTGCCAGCAGTTCTTTTACTAAACTATTAGGCTACACCTTC.

V and J are TRBV25-1 and TRBJ2-1, with no clear D. CDR3 length: 14 residues. In germline, CDR1 is MGHDK, CDR2 SYGVNS. V was cut by 2 bases and J by 0 bases, with 5 bases left in between. In DNA, the CDR3 is TGTGCCAGCAGTGAAATTAGCTCCTACAATGAGCAGTTCTTC. It codes for CASSEISSYNEQFF.

The gene calls are TRBV5-1 and TRBJ1-6, with D tentatively TRBD1 (6 bases). Germline V gives CDR1 SGHRS, CDR2 YFSETQ. V gave up 4 bases and J gave up 5 bases, with 16 bases separating them. The CDR3 has 16 amino acids. CDR3 protein: CASSGVGQINNSPLHF. CDR3 coding DNA: TGCGCCAGCAGCGGGGTAGGACAGATCAATAATTCACCCCTCCACTTT.

This clone was picked up a small number of times. V is TRBV7-3 and J is TRBJ2-2; D might be TRBD1 (5 bases). V lost 5 bases, J lost 6 bases, and 10 bases lay in between. This CDR3 contains 13 residues. Germline-derived CDR1 and CDR2 are SGHTA and FQGTGA. The CDR3 region is CASSLDRSGELFF. The CDR3 DNA is TGTGCCAGCAGCCTCGACAGATCCGGGGAGCTGTTTTTT.

V is TRBV10-3 and J is TRBJ2-7; 9 bases match TRBD1. Germline V gives CDR1 ENHRY, CDR2 SYGVKD. The CDR3 has 13 residues. J was trimmed by 7 bases and V by 10 bases; bases with no gene match: 11. CDR3 in DNA: TGTGCCACCCAGGGACAGGGTATGGGAGAGCAGTACTTC. This codes for CATQGQGMGEQYF.

The chain combines TRBV25-1 with TRBJ1-2, with no clear D. Germline CDR1 MGHDK, CDR2 SYGVNS. Trimming left V 6 bases short and J 4 bases short, with 15 bases between. The CDR3 totals 14 residues. The CDR3 region has the DNA TGTGCCAGCAGCGGTCACCGCGGCTTCTATGGCTACACCTTC. It translates to CASSGHRGFYGYTF.

The chain joins TRBV14 to TRBJ2-1; 7 positions match TRBD2. J gave up 9 bases and V 4 bases, and 6 bases lay outside the gene matches. In germline, CDR1 is SGHDN, CDR2 FVKESK. This CDR3 contains 13 residues. CDR3 region: CASSPRTSGEQFF. Written as DNA, the CDR3 is TGTGCCAGCAGCCCCCGGACTAGTGGTGAGCAGTTCTTC.

This clone was picked up a small number of times. The chain joins TRBV19 to TRBJ2-7; 9 nucleotides agree with TRBD1. The CDR3 spans 15 residues. Germline V gene sequence: CDR1 LNHDA, CDR2 SQIVND (reference sequence). After removal of 1 base from V and 5 bases from J, the junction contained 6 bases not matched to a gene. The CDR3 DNA sequence: TGTGCCAGTAGTATAGGGGGGGACAGGGCGCACGAGCAGTACTTC. Its translation is CASSIGGDRAHEQYF.

The chain is built from TRBV21-1 and TRBJ1-2. TRBV21-1 is noted as a pseudogene. The CDR3 runs 15 residues. The DNA for the CDR3 is TGTGCCAGCAGCAAAGGAGGAGGGGACTACTATGGCTACACCTTC. Its protein is CASSKGGGDYYGYTF.

This clone showed up just a few times. The chain employs TRBV3-1 (or the pseudogene TRBV3-2) and TRBJ1-5, with TRBD1 identical over 7 bases. This CDR3 has 15 amino acids. Germline V gives CDR1 LGHDT, CDR2 YNNKEL (reference sequence). V lost 2 bases to trimming and J lost 4 bases; unmatched junction nucleotides: 5. The CDR3 DNA reads TGTGCCAGCAGCCAAAGTTCAGGGGGAAATCAGCCCCAGCATTTT. This translates into CASSQSSGGNQPQHF.

This clone was seen a single time. The chain links TRBV27 to TRBJ2-7; 8 positions agree with TRBD2. Germline values: CDR1 MNHEY, CDR2 SMNVEV (reference sequence). The length of the CDR3 is 14 residues. The junction had 9 bases not matched to a gene; V was cut back by 7 bases and J by 4 bases. The CDR3 DNA reads TGTGCCAGCACTCCAGCCGGGGGGGGGTACGAGCAGTACTTC. This gives the protein CASTPAGGGYEQYF.

V gene TRBV5-8 combines with J gene TRBJ1-2; D may be TRBD1 (6 bases). Trimming stripped 5 bases from V and 4 bases from J, with 15 bases between. The CDR3 is 14 amino acids. Germline CDR1 SGHTS, CDR2 YDEGEE. The CDR3 DNA is TGTGCCAGCAGAATAACAGGGAGCCGCTATGGCTACACCTTC. This sequence encodes CASRITGSRYGYTF.

The chain recombines TRBV9 with TRBJ1-6; maybe TRBD1 (6 bases). Trimming removed 4 bases at V and 4 bases at J, with 15 bases between. Per germline, CDR1 SGDLS and CDR2 YYNGEE. The CDR3 extends over 16 amino acids. CDR3 amino acids: CASSSGTRMYNSPLHF. The CDR3 coding sequence is TGTGCCAGCAGCTCAGGGACACGGATGTATAATTCACCCCTCCACTTT.

The rearrangement joins TRBV13 to TRBJ1-1; D gene uncertain. Germline V gene lookup returns CDR1 PRHDT and CDR2 FYEKMQ (reference sequence). V shed 3 bases and J shed 4 bases, with 9 bases lying between them. The CDR3 length is 13 residues. The CDR3 protein is CASSLEASTEAFF. The CDR3 bases are TGTGCCAGCAGCTTGGAGGCGAGCACTGAAGCTTTCTTT. The full variable domain, rest sourced from reference TRBV13 and TRBJ1-1, is AAGVIQSPRHLIKEKRETATLKCYPIPRHDTVYWYQQGPGQDPQFLISFYEKMQSDKGSIPDRFSAQQFSDYHSELNMSSLELGDSALYFCASSLEASTEAFFGQGTRLTVV.

V is TRBV11-3 and J is TRBJ2-7, with 9 bases fitting TRBD1. CDR1 is SGHNT, CDR2 YENEEA, per germline. The CDR3 is made up of 16 amino acids. After removal of 5 bases from V and 3 bases from J, the junction contained 11 bases not matched to a gene. The CDR3 DNA reads as TGTGCCAGCAGCCTCACAGGACAGGGGAGTAGCTACGAGCAGTACTTC. As protein: CASSLTGQGSSYEQYF.

This sequence joins TRBV6-5 and TRBJ1-1, with D unclear. The V and J ends lost 2 bases and 0 bases respectively, with 10 bases between them. This CDR3 comprises 15 residues. Germline V gene data show CDR1 as MNHEY and CDR2 as SVGAGI. CDR3 nucleotides: TGTGCCAGCAGTTACCAACCGAACATGAACACTGAAGCTTTCTTT. This codes for CASSYQPNMNTEAFF.

The J gene is TRBJ1-3, the V gene TRBV6-5; the D gene is possibly TRBD1 (6 bases). V was pared by 0 bases and J by 5 bases, with 11 bases between. This CDR3 is built from 15 residues. Germline loops: CDR1 MNHEY, CDR2 SVGAGI. For the CDR3, the DNA is TGTGCCAGCAGTTACTCTCTCGACAGGAGAAACACCATATATTTT. Amino acids: CASSYSLDRRNTIYF.

This clone was seen repeatedly, ten times or more. The chain recombines TRBV6-5 with TRBJ1-2; possible D gene TRBD1, 5 bases. CDR1 is MNHEY and CDR2 is SVGAGI in the germline V gene. V was pared by 6 bases and J by 7 bases, with 18 bases between. The length of the CDR3 is 14 residues. CDR3 coding DNA: TGTGCCAGCAGCTCCCGACGGGGGGTAGGTGGCTACACCTTC. This gives the protein CASSSRRGVGGYTF.

The V call is TRBV7-8, the J call TRBJ2-5, with 8 bases lining up with TRBD1. Germline values: CDR1 SGHVS, CDR2 FQNEAQ. This CDR3 spans 15 amino acids. J gave up 2 bases and V 4 bases, and 6 bases lay outside the gene matches. The CDR3 nucleotides read TGTGCCAGCAGCTCTGGACAGGGACGGCAAGAGACCCAGTACTTC. It codes for CASSSGQGRQETQYF. Variable domain in full (rest from reference TRBV7-8 and TRBJ2-5): GAGVSQSPRYKVAKRGQDVALRCDPISGHVSLFWYQQALGQGPEFLTYFQNEAQLDKSGLPSDRFFAERPEGSVSTLKIQRTQQEDSAVYLCASSSGQGRQETQYFGPGTRLLVL.